A single T cell receptor beta chain is shown here with its context. At one end, the junction sequence differs from germline, possibly due to a read error. This CDR3 has 13 residues. The data were taken from a study of blood T cell repertoires in COVID-19. For the study at large: There were acute and convalescent COVID-19 samples, and they came from the United States, Italy and Spain. PBMCs, B-cell-depleted T cells, or T cells were the source of the cDNA or gDNA that made up the material.

In the original analysis: Nucleated cell counts were estimated from reference gene primer amplification. Clones were read by immunoSEQ multiplex PCR, and TCRdb kept only the in-frame ones, dropping some. The V and J calls and clone size are taken from that table; D and trimming were inferred from the DNA. Of about 190,000 clones listed, around 82% are singletons. The sequencing input was PBMCs or T cells enriched from blood (not recorded which). This clonotype was obtained from a woman in her sixties or seventies with acute COVID-19. This sequence joins TRBV12-3 or TRBV12-4 and TRBJ2-7; 11 bases agree with TRBD2. The CDR3 DNA reads TGTGCCAGCAGATTAGCGGGAGGGCACGAGCAGTACTTC. This codes for CASRLAGGHEQYF.